This T cell receptor (beta chain) was profiled in a study of blood T cells in healthy people across ages. General study findings and limits: Among long-lived donors, naive CD4+ cells were more numerous and diversity higher than in aged donors. PBMCs went unsorted, and a conclusive naive versus antigen-experienced comparison was therefore prevented.

Through a sample-barcoded 5' primer and a J-beta primer mix, a second PCR was run for roughly 6 to 11 cycles. TCRdb ran MiXCR on the 5' RACE reads and lists one entry per CDR3 protein. The sample yields 550,000 to 750,000 distinct CDR3 sequences, 20% to 25% seen once. Total RNA extracted from each sample amounted to at least 6 micrograms. CDR1 is SGHKS, CDR2 YYEKEE, per germline (reference sequence). V was cut by 3 bases and J by 3 bases, with 15 bases left in between. This CDR3 spans 15 amino acids. For this clonotype: Antigen: not known.

J is TRBJ1-1 and V is TRBV5-5; D gene uncertain. The sequenced material came from blood. This sequence was found in a man aged 65 to 85 in good health. The CDR3 nucleotides read TGTGCCAGCAGCTGGGAAGCAGGAGTGGACACTGAAGCTTTCTTT. Its protein product is CASSWEAGVDTEAFF.